This is a list of T cell receptor beta chains from one sample in a study of CD8 T cells in Susac syndrome. TCRdb reprocessed the immunoSEQ multiplex PCR reads via MiXCR and lists one record per CDR3 protein. The sample shows approximately 100,000 distinct CDR3 sequences, 96% of them seen only once. Sequencing was done on a sample of CD4+ T cells from PBMCs. The receptors derive from a human donor in good health. Both conserved end residues are part of each CDR3. D genes are given only for firm matches. Clone size appears in some rows only: once, few, many, or a class for an expanded clone.

j_call | v_call | clone_size | d_call | cdr3_aa | cdr3_nt
TRBJ2-7 | TRBV28 | . | TRBD2 | CASSSSGTLDEQYF | TGTGCCAGCAGTTCAAGCGGGACGTTGGACGAGCAGTACTTC
TRBJ2-1 | TRBV5-4 | . | . | CASSLMGLNYNEQFF | TGTGCCAGCAGCTTGATGGGTCTGAACTACAATGAGCAGTTCTTC
TRBJ1-4 | TRBV5-1 | . | . | CASRVQGGEKLFF | TGCGCCAGCAGGGTACAGGGAGGCGAAAAACTGTTTTTT
TRBJ2-5 | TRBV20-1 | . | . | CSASAQETQYF | TGCAGTGCTAGCGCCCAAGAGACCCAGTACTTC
TRBJ2-2 | TRBV19 | . | . | CASSIGTKTAGELFF | TGTGCCAGTAGTATTGGGACAAAAACGGCCGGGGAGCTGTTTTTT
TRBJ2-6 | TRBV3-1 | once | . | CASSQDTGATGANVLTF | TGTGCCAGCAGCCAAGATACGGGAGCCACTGGGGCCAACGTCCTGACTTTC
TRBJ1-1 | TRBV18 | . | . | CASSQKNTEAFF | TGTGCCAGCTCTCAGAAGAACACTGAAGCTTTCTTT
TRBJ1-1 | TRBV5-6 | . | . | CASSSTGLGGTEAFF | TGTGCCAGCAGCTCGACTGGGTTAGGGGGAACTGAAGCTTTCTTT
TRBJ2-3 | TRBV29-1 | . | . | CSVEEGLQILTDTQYF | TGCAGCGTTGAAGAGGGACTCCAAATCCTCACAGATACGCAGTATTTT
TRBJ2-7 | TRBV20-1 | . | TRBD2 | CSADGGGRPSYEQYF | TGCAGTGCCGATGGTGGCGGGAGGCCCTCCTACGAGCAGTACTTC
TRBJ2-7 | TRBV29-1 | . | . | CSVSIPGGTYEQYF | TGCAGCGTGTCGATTCCGGGGGGCACCTACGAGCAGTACTTC
TRBJ1-2 | TRBV7-2 | . | TRBD1 | CASSHRQGLLGYTF | TGTGCCAGCAGCCACCGACAGGGACTATTAGGCTACACCTTC
TRBJ2-6 | TRBV24-1 | . | . | CATSSGVGANVLTF | TGTGCCACCAGTTCAGGGGTCGGGGCCAACGTCCTGACTTTC
TRBJ2-7 | TRBV20-1 | . | . | CSARASFSYEQYF | TGCAGTGCTAGAGCTTCTTTCTCCTACGAGCAGTACTTC
TRBJ2-3 | TRBV25-1 | . | . | CASSDSGDTDTQYF | TGTGCCAGCAGTGATTCAGGGGACACAGATACGCAGTATTTT
TRBJ1-2 | TRBV5-1 | . | TRBD1 | CASSLGTGAYGYTF | TGCGCCAGCAGCTTGGGGACAGGGGCCTATGGCTACACCTTC
TRBJ2-7 | TRBV7-3 | . | . | CASSLTAGGGPYEQYF | TGTGCCAGCAGCTTAACGGCCGGCGGTGGACCCTACGAGCAGTACTTC
TRBJ2-3 | TRBV7-8 | . | . | CASGLDSTDTQYF | TGTGCCAGCGGATTAGACAGCACAGATACGCAGTATTTT
TRBJ2-5 | TRBV20-1 | . | . | CSARVGFKGTQYF | TGCAGTGCTAGAGTGGGGTTCAAGGGGACCCAGTACTTC
TRBJ2-5 | TRBV11-2 | . | . | CASSPGGTQETQYF | TGTGCCAGCAGCCCTGGAGGGACCCAAGAGACCCAGTACTTC
TRBJ1-2 | TRBV5-1 | . | . | CASSLESSTGSANYGYTF | TGCGCCAGCAGCTTGGAGAGTTCAACAGGCTCCGCTAACTATGGCTACACCTTC
TRBJ2-3 | TRBV7-6 | once | . | CASSLFGGASTDTQYF | TGTGCCAGCAGCTTATTTGGCGGGGCTAGCACAGATACGCAGTATTTT
TRBJ2-7 | TRBV20-1 | . | . | CSASRSGHEQYF | TGCAGTGCTAGTCGAAGCGGCCACGAGCAGTACTTC
TRBJ2-4 | TRBV25-1 | . | . | CASSSTGKAKNIQYF | TGTGCCAGCAGCTCCACAGGGAAGGCCAAAAACATTCAGTACTTC
TRBJ1-2 | TRBV20-1 | . | . | CSVKLTSSANYGYTF | TGCAGTGTTAAACTAACGAGCAGTGCTAACTATGGCTACACCTTC
TRBJ2-1 | TRBV5-1 | . | TRBD2 | CASSPMTSGGALDEQFF | TGCGCCAGCAGCCCTATGACTAGCGGGGGGGCCCTCGATGAGCAGTTCTTC
TRBJ2-2 | TRBV27 | . | TRBD1 | CASSLSGTGNTGELFF | TGTGCCAGCAGTTTGTCCGGGACAGGGAACACCGGGGAGCTGTTTTTT
TRBJ2-4 | TRBV28 | . | TRBD1 | CASRGGQGVRNIQYF | TGTGCCAGCAGGGGAGGACAGGGGGTGCGGAACATTCAGTACTTC
TRBJ2-3 | TRBV13 | . | . | CASSRRQGTDTQYF | TGTGCCAGCAGCCGTCGACAGGGCACAGATACGCAGTATTTT
TRBJ2-5 | TRBV15 | once | TRBD2 | CATSRDTLAGAGETQYF | TGTGCCACCAGCAGAGATACTCTAGCGGGAGCCGGAGAGACCCAGTACTTC
TRBJ2-3 | TRBV24-1 | once | TRBD2 | CATSRSPGAGGEDTQYF | TGTGCCACCAGCCGCTCACCAGGAGCGGGAGGTGAAGATACGCAGTATTTT
TRBJ2-2 | TRBV3-1 | . | TRBD2 | CASSQEDTGLARTGELFF | TGTGCCAGCAGCCAGGAAGATACGGGACTAGCGAGGACCGGGGAGCTGTTTTTT
TRBJ2-5 | TRBV2 | . | . | CASSQEGRGQETQYF | TGTGCCAGCAGCCAGGAGGGTAGGGGGCAAGAGACCCAGTACTTC
TRBJ2-7 | TRBV18 | . | TRBD1 | CASSPVDRDRPYEQYF | TGTGCCAGCTCACCAGTGGACAGGGACCGTCCCTACGAGCAGTACTTC
TRBJ2-3 | TRBV29-1 | . | . | CSVTEVSTDTQYF | TGCAGCGTTACAGAGGTTAGCACAGATACGCAGTATTTT
TRBJ2-3 | TRBV10-3 | . | . | CAAAPGSSTDTQYF | TGTGCCGCCGCGCCGGGCAGTTCCACAGATACGCAGTATTTT
TRBJ2-7 | TRBV4-2 | . | TRBD2 | CASSQGTSGPSYEQYF | TGTGCCAGCAGCCAGGGAACTAGCGGGCCCTCCTACGAGCAGTACTTC
TRBJ1-6 | TRBV16 | . | . | CASSQFPQGYNSPLHF | TGTGCCAGCAGCCAATTTCCACAGGGCTATAATTCACCCCTCCACTTT
TRBJ2-3 | TRBV6-2/TRBV6-3 | . | . | CASSRQSKQYF | TGTGCCAGCAGCCGACAGAGTAAGCAGTATTTT
TRBJ1-4 | TRBV29-1 | . | . | CSVRRDSGDEKLFF | TGCAGCGTACGACGGGATTCAGGGGATGAAAAACTGTTTTTT
TRBJ1-1 | TRBV11-3 | . | TRBD1 | CASRADRENTEAFF | TGTGCCAGCAGGGCGGACAGGGAGAACACTGAAGCTTTCTTT
TRBJ1-1 | TRBV5-1 | once | . | CASSFRQGRTEAFF | TGCGCCAGCAGCTTCCGTCAGGGCCGGACTGAAGCTTTCTTT
TRBJ2-5 | TRBV7-2 | . | . | CASSGLWETQYF | TGTGCCAGCAGCGGACTCTGGGAGACCCAGTACTTC
TRBJ2-7 | TRBV14 | once | . | CASSQLTGIYEQYF | TGTGCCAGCAGCCAGCTTACAGGGATTTACGAGCAGTACTTC
TRBJ2-3 | TRBV29-1 | . | TRBD1 | CSGGQGAWDTQYF | TGCAGCGGCGGACAGGGGGCATGGGATACGCAGTATTTT
TRBJ2-2 | TRBV5-6 | . | TRBD1 | CASSPTRTGLGELFF | TGTGCCAGCAGCCCTACCAGGACAGGGCTCGGGGAGCTGTTTTTT